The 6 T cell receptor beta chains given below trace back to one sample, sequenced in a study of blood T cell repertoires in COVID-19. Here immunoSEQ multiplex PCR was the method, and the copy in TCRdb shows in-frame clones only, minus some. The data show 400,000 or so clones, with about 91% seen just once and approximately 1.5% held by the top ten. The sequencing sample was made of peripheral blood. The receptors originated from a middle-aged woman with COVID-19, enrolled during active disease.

CDR3 in DNA: TGTGCCAGCAGCCAGACCCCGGACGGGAATAATGAAAAACTGTTTTTT. The encoded protein is CASSQTPDGNNEKLFF. V and J are TRBV27 and TRBJ1-4; no clear D. The CDR3 has 16 amino acids. V lost 6 bases, J lost 4 bases, and 18 bases lay in between. The V gene's germline CDR1 is MNHEY and CDR2 SMNVEV (reference sequence).

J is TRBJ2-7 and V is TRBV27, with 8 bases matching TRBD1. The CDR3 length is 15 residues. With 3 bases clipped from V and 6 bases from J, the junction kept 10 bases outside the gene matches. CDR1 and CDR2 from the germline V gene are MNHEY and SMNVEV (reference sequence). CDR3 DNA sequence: TGTGCCAGCAGTTTCCCAGGGGGCCGAAGGGGCGAGCAGTACTTC. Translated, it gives CASSFPGGRRGEQYF.

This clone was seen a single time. This CDR3 is CASSQEWGGLRKNIQYF. The CDR3 nucleotides are TGTGCCAGCAGCCAAGAATGGGGAGGCCTTAGAAAAAACATTCAGTACTTC. The genes are TRBV3-1 (or the pseudogene TRBV3-2) and TRBJ2-4; possible D gene TRBD2, 6 bases. The CDR3 has 17 amino acids. Deletions cut 0 bases from V and 4 bases from J, with 16 bases between. From germline, CDR1 is LGHDT and CDR2 YNNKEL (reference sequence).

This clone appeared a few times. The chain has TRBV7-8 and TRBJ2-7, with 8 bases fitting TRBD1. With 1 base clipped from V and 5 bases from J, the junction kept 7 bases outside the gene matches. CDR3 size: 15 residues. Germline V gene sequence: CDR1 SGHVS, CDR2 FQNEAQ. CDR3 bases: TGTGCCAGCAGCTTAGAGTGGACAGGGAGAAACGAGCAGTACTTC. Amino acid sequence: CASSLEWTGRNEQYF.

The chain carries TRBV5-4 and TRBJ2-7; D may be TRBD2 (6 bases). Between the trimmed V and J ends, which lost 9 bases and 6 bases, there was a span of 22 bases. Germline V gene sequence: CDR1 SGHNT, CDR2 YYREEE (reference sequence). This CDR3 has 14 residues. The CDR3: CATQAAGTSSEQYF. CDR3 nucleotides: TGTGCCACCCAAGCCGCGGGGACCTCTTCCGAGCAGTACTTC.

CDR3 residues: CASSLRGGHEQYF. In DNA form, the CDR3 reads TGTGCCAGCAGTTTAAGAGGGGGCCACGAGCAGTACTTC. This rearrangement joins TRBV12-3 or TRBV12-4 to TRBJ2-7; 7 bases map to TRBD1. The CDR3 is 13 amino acids. The V gene end was trimmed by 2 bases and the J gene end by 5 bases; junction bases not matched to a gene: 3.